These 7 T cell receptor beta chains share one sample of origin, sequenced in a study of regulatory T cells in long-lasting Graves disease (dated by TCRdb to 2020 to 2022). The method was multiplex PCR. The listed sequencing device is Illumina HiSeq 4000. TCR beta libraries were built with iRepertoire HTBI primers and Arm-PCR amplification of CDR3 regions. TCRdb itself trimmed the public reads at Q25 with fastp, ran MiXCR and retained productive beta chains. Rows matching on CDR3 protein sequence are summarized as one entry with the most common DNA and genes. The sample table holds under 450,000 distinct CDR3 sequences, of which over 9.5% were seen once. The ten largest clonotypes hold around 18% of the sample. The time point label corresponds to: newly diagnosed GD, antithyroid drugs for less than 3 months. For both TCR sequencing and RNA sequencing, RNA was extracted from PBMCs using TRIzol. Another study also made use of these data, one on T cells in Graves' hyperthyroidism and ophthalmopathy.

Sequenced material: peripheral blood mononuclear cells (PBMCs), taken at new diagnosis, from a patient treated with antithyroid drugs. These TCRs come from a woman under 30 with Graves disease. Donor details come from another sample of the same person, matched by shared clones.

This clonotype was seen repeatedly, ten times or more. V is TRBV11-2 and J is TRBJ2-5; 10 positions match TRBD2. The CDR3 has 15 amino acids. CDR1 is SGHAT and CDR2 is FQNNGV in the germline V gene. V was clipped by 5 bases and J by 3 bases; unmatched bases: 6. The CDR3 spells CASSPTSGLEETQYF. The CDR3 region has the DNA TGTGCCAGCAGCCCGACTAGCGGGCTCGAAGAGACCCAGTACTTC.

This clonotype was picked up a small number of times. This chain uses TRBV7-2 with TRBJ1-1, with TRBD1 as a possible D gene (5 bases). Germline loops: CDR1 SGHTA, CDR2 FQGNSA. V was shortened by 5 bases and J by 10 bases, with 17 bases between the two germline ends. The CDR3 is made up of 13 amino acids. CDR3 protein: CASSPPGRRGAFF. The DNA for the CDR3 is TGTGCCAGCAGCCCCCCGGGAAGGAGGGGAGCTTTCTTT. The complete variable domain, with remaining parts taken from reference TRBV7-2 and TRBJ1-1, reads GAGVSQSPSNKVTEKGKDVELRCDPISGHTALYWYRQSLGQGLEFLIYFQGNSAPDKSGLPSDRFSAERTGGSVSTLTIQRTQQEDSAVYLCASSPPGRRGAFFGQGTRLTVV.

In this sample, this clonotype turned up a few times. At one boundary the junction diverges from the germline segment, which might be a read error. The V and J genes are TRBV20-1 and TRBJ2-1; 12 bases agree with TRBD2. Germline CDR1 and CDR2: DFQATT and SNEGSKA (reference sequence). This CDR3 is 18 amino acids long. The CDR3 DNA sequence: TGCAGTGCCCCGATGGGTCTAGCGGGGGGGATAGAAGACAATGGGCAGTTCTTC. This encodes CSAPMGLAGGIEDNGQFF.

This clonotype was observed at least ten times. CDR3 sequence (DNA): TGTGCCAGCAGTCCCTTCATAGGTAACGAGCAGTACTTC. Translated, it gives CASSPFIGNEQYF. The chain links TRBV6-1 to TRBJ2-7; D is uncertain. The ends were cut back, 5 bases at V and 5 bases at J, with 13 bases in the middle. The CDR3 spans 13 residues. From germline, CDR1 is MNHNS and CDR2 SASEGT.

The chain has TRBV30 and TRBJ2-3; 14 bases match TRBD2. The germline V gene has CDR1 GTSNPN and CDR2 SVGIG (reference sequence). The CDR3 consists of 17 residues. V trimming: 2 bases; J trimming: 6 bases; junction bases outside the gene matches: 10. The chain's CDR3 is CAWSLLPGLAGEDTQYF. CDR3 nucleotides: TGTGCCTGGAGTTTGCTCCCGGGACTAGCGGGAGAGGATACGCAGTATTTT.

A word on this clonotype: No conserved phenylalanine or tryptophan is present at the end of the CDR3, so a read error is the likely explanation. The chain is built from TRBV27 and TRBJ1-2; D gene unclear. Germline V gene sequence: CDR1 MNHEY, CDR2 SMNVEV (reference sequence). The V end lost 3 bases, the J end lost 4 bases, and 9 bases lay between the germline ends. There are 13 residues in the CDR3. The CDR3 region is CASSFGPSYGYTL. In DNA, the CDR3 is TGTGCCAGCAGTTTTGGGCCGAGCTATGGCTACACCCTT.

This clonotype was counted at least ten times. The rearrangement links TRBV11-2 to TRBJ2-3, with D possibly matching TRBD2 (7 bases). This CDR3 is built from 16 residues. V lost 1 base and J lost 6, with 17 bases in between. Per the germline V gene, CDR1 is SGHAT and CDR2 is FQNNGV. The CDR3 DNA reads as TGTGCCAGCAGCTTAGTCCCCGGACTAGGGGGGGATACGCAGTATTTT. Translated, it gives CASSLVPGLGGDTQYF.